This entry lists 31 T cell receptor beta chains sequenced from one sample in a study of OX40 agonist ivuxolimab in advanced cancers. Sequenced by immunoSEQ multiplex PCR; TCRdb stores in-frame clones only, minus some. The repertoire holds 74,000 or so clones, 93% seen once, with around an eighth in the top ten. This specimen consisted of CD4+ or CD8+ T cells sorted from blood, obtained in a trial of the OX40 agonist ivuxolimab. These receptors all stem from an adult with an advanced solid tumor such as melanoma, head and neck, liver or kidney cancer.

The rearrangement links TRBV9 to TRBJ2-7, with TRBD2 matching 13 bases. Losses at the gene ends were 0 bases for V and 0 bases for J; bases not matched to a gene: 6. CDR1 is SGDLS and CDR2 is YYNGEE in the germline V gene. The CDR3 contains 18 residues. The CDR3 loop is CASSVGATSGGSSYEQYF. CDR3 nucleotide sequence: TGTGCCAGCAGCGTAGGTGCGACTAGCGGGGGGAGCTCCTACGAGCAGTACTTC.

This chain connects TRBV29-1 to TRBJ2-7; D possibly corresponds to TRBD1 (6 bases). CDR3 size: 13 residues. V lost 4 bases and J 4 bases, leaving 14 bases between the germline ends. Germline V gives CDR1 SQVTM, CDR2 ANQGSEA. CDR3 sequence (DNA): TGCAGCGTTGTCGGGACAAAGATTTACGAGCAGTACTTC. Its protein is CSVVGTKIYEQYF.

This chain links TRBV19 with TRBJ2-3, with D perhaps matching TRBD1 or TRBD2 (6 bases each). V lost 6 bases, J lost 2 bases, and 18 bases lay in between. The CDR3 sequence is 16 residues long. Germline loops: CDR1 LNHDA, CDR2 SQIVND (reference sequence). DNA for the CDR3: TGTGCCAGTAGACCTCTGGGGGGCTTCTCCACAGATACGCAGTATTTT. The encoded protein is CASRPLGGFSTDTQYF. Together with reference TRBV19 and TRBJ2-3, the CDR3 gives the full variable domain: DGGITQSPKYLFRKEGQNVTLSCEQNLNHDAMYWYRQDPGQGLRLIYYSQIVNDFQKGDIAEGYSVSREKKESFPLTVTSAQKNPTAFYLCASRPLGGFSTDTQYFGPGTRLTVL.

V usage is TRBV13 and J usage is TRBJ2-3; no reliable D call. This CDR3 has 12 residues. Germline-derived CDR1 and CDR2 are PRHDT and FYEKMQ (reference sequence). Trimming took off 3 bases at V and 4 bases at J, with 5 bases between the two ends. For the CDR3, the DNA is TGTGCCAGCAGCTTTCTAGCAGATACGCAGTATTTT. As protein: CASSFLADTQYF.

V usage is TRBV4-1 and J usage is TRBJ2-7; 12 bases map to TRBD1. With 0 bases clipped from V and 2 bases from J, the junction kept 2 bases outside the gene matches. CDR1 is MGHRA, CDR2 YSYEKL, per germline. CDR3 length: 16 residues. CDR3 protein: CASSQERDRGPYEQYF. Written as DNA, the CDR3 is TGCGCCAGCAGCCAAGAACGGGACAGGGGGCCCTACGAGCAGTACTTC.

The genes are TRBV4-1 and TRBJ2-7; perhaps TRBD2 as D (5 bases). From germline, CDR1 is MGHRA and CDR2 YSYEKL. Trimming stripped 4 bases from V and 3 bases from J, with 7 bases between. The length of the CDR3 is 12 residues. The CDR3 DNA reads TGCGCCAGCAGCCCCAGCGGCTACGAGCAGTACTTC. Residues: CASSPSGYEQYF.

V usage is TRBV27 and J usage is TRBJ1-2; D unclear. This CDR3 contains 14 residues. Trimming removed 3 bases at V and 2 bases at J, with 10 bases between. Germline V CDR1 and CDR2: MNHEY, SMNVEV (reference sequence). CDR3 residues: CASSFTPLNYGYTF. The CDR3 coding sequence is TGTGCCAGCAGTTTTACACCATTAAACTATGGCTACACCTTC.

The chain employs TRBV9 and TRBJ1-1, with D perhaps matching TRBD1 (5 bases). Germline assignment: CDR1 SGDLS and CDR2 YYNGEE. The CDR3 runs 13 residues. The V end was cut by 3 bases, the J end by 6 bases, with 12 bases between. CDR3 protein: CASSAEGWAEAFF. The CDR3 DNA reads TGTGCCAGCAGCGCCGAGGGGTGGGCTGAAGCTTTCTTT. Filled out from reference TRBV9 and TRBJ1-1, the complete variable domain reads DSGVTQTPKHLITATGQRVTLRCSPRSGDLSVYWYQQSLDQGLQFLIQYYNGEERAKGNILERFSAQQFPDLHSELNLSSLELGDSALYFCASSAEGWAEAFFGQGTRLTVV.

The chain uses TRBV5-1 and TRBJ2-7, with D unclear. Between the trimmed V and J ends, which lost 3 bases and 4 bases, there was a span of 11 bases. CDR3 length: 13 amino acids. Germline CDR1 and CDR2: SGHRS and YFSETQ. The CDR3 DNA follows: TGCGCCAGCAGCTCCCCCCGTGGGTACGAGCAGTACTTC. It specifies CASSSPRGYEQYF.

This clone was seen a single time. The chain links TRBV18 to TRBJ2-1, with 10 positions matching TRBD1. The J segment lost 9 bases and the V segment lost 4 bases, leaving 12 bases of the junction unmatched. The CDR3 sequence is 16 residues long. Germline loops: CDR1 KGHSH, CDR2 LQKENI. Here the CDR3 DNA reads TGTGCCAGCTCACTATCGACAGGGGGCGTTCTAAGTGAGCAGTTCTTC. Encoded protein: CASSLSTGGVLSEQFF. The entire variable domain, with the rest obtained from reference TRBV18 and TRBJ2-1, is as follows: NAGVMQNPRHLVRRRGQEARLRCSPMKGHSHVYWYRQLPEEGLKFMVYLQKENIIDESGMPKERFSAEFPKEGPSILRIQQVVRGDSAAYFCASSLSTGGVLSEQFFGPGTRLTVL.

The rearrangement joins TRBV4-1 to TRBJ2-7; D possibly corresponds to TRBD1 (5 bases). The CDR3 runs to 15 residues. V lost 0 bases to trimming and J lost 3 bases, with 12 bases between them. Germline V gene lookup returns CDR1 MGHRA and CDR2 YSYEKL. This CDR3 is CASSQDSTENYEQYF. The CDR3 nucleotides read TGCGCCAGCAGCCAAGATTCGACAGAGAACTACGAGCAGTACTTC.

V is TRBV6-4 and J is TRBJ2-1; 9 positions match TRBD2. Per the germline V gene, CDR1 is MRHNA and CDR2 is SNTAGT. The CDR3 extends over 15 amino acids. V lost 4 bases to trimming and J lost 4 bases; unmatched junction nucleotides: 5. CDR3 nucleotide sequence: TGTGCCAGCAGTGTGGGACTAGCCAGTTACAATGAGCAGTTCTTC. It encodes CASSVGLASYNEQFF.

The V and J genes are TRBV4-3 and TRBJ1-2, with D tentatively TRBD1 (5 bases). CDR3 size: 14 residues. Germline values: CDR1 LGHNA, CDR2 YSLEER. Trimming removed 0 bases from V and 5 bases from J, with 10 bases in between. In DNA, the CDR3 is TGCGCCAGCAGCCAAGAAGGGGTTGGGTATGGCTACACCTTC. Translating gives CASSQEGVGYGYTF.

V gene TRBV11-3 combines with J gene TRBJ2-3; a possible D gene is TRBD2 (6 bases). With 2 bases removed from V and 0 bases from J, the gap between germline ends came to 9 bases. Germline V gene data show CDR1 as SGHNT and CDR2 as YENEEA. CDR3 size: 15 residues. The CDR3 nucleotides read TGTGCCAGCAGCTTAACTAGCAGAAGCACAGATACGCAGTATTTT. Amino acids: CASSLTSRSTDTQYF.

The rearrangement links TRBV11-2 to TRBJ1-1; no reliable D call. Trimming stripped 2 bases from V and 5 bases from J, with 6 bases between. The CDR3 length is 12 residues. The germline V gene encodes CDR1 SGHAT and CDR2 FQNNGV. CDR3 sequence (DNA): TGTGCCAGCAGCTTATCCCCAACTGAAGCTTTCTTT. As protein: CASSLSPTEAFF.

The chain is built from TRBV6-5 and TRBJ1-1, with TRBD1 as a possible D gene (6 bases). The CDR3 length is 14 residues. Looked up from germline, CDR1 is MNHEY and CDR2 is SVGAGI. Between the trimmed V and J ends, which lost 6 bases and 1 base, there was a span of 12 bases. As DNA, the CDR3 is TGTGCCAGCAGGCCCGGGACACCGAACACTGAAGCTTTCTTT. It specifies CASRPGTPNTEAFF.

The chain couples TRBV27 to TRBJ2-1, with D perhaps matching TRBD2 (5 bases). The CDR3 has 12 residues. CDR1 and CDR2 from the germline V gene are MNHEY and SMNVEV (reference sequence). V lost 4 bases to trimming and J lost 7 bases, with 8 bases between them. The CDR3 DNA sequence: TGTGCCAGCAGTTCCCGGGGAAATGAGCAGTTCTTC. Protein: CASSSRGNEQFF.

This chain connects TRBV30 to TRBJ2-5, with unresolved D. The germline V and J ends were trimmed by 0 bases and 4 bases, with 9 bases remaining between them. The CDR3 covers 13 residues. CDR1 is GTSNPN, CDR2 SVGIG, per germline (reference sequence). CDR3: CAWSVGWGETQYF. CDR3 DNA: TGTGCCTGGAGTGTGGGATGGGGAGAGACCCAGTACTTC.

The chain's CDR3 is CASSLVQVNNEQFF. The CDR3 DNA follows: TGCGCCAGCAGCCTCGTCCAGGTGAACAATGAGCAGTTCTTC. This chain links TRBV4-3 with TRBJ2-1; D unresolved. V was cut by 4 bases and J by 5 bases, with 12 bases left in between. Germline-derived CDR1 and CDR2 are LGHNA and YSLEER. The CDR3 length is 14 residues.

This sequence joins TRBV7-2 and TRBJ2-3; no firm D call. The CDR3 runs 13 residues. Deletions cut 7 bases from V and 4 bases from J, with 12 bases between. CDR1 SGHTA and CDR2 FQGNSA come from the germline V gene. DNA for the CDR3: TGTGCCAGCACCTATACAGCAGCAGATACGCAGTATTTT. Translation: CASTYTAADTQYF.

This sequence joins TRBV11-3 and TRBJ2-1, with D hard to call. V was trimmed by 5 bases and J by 10 bases, leaving 15 bases between them. Germline lookup yields CDR1 SGHNT and CDR2 YENEEA. The CDR3 spans 13 residues. This chain's CDR3 is CASSPSGFLEQFF. CDR3 bases: TGTGCCAGCAGCCCCTCGGGCTTCTTAGAGCAGTTCTTC. The variable domain in full, completed from reference TRBV11-3 and TRBJ2-1, reads EAGVVQSPRYKIIEKKQPVAFWCNPISGHNTLYWYLQNLGQGPELLIRYENEEAVDDSQLPKDRFSAERLKGVDSTLKIQPAELGDSAVYLCASSPSGFLEQFFGPGTRLTVL.

The chain joins TRBV4-1 to TRBJ2-7, with TRBD1 matching 10 bases. The J segment lost 7 bases and the V segment lost 6 bases, leaving 9 bases of the junction unmatched. The CDR3 covers 14 residues. Germline CDR1 and CDR2: MGHRA and YSYEKL. The CDR3 bases are TGCGCCAGCAGACCCGGGACAGGGGAAGGGGAGCAGTACTTC. Protein sequence: CASRPGTGEGEQYF.

This chain's CDR3 is CASSRDSYGYTF. The CDR3, as DNA: TGTGCCAGCAGCAGGGACAGCTATGGCTACACCTTC. This chain links TRBV7-9 with TRBJ1-2; 7 bases fit TRBD1. This CDR3 is built from 12 residues. Germline V gene sequence: CDR1 SEHNR, CDR2 FQNEAQ (reference sequence). Losses at the gene ends were 5 bases for V and 4 bases for J; bases not matched to a gene: 1.

This clone came up a few times. The rearrangement joins TRBV10-1 to TRBJ1-5, with D uncertain. This CDR3 spans 12 amino acids. Germline V gene data show CDR1 as WNHNN and CDR2 as SYGVQD (reference sequence). The ends were cut back, 3 bases at V and 6 bases at J, with 6 bases in the middle. CDR3 DNA sequence: TGCGCCAGCAGTGATGCGGGTCAGCCCCAGCATTTT. Its translation is CASSDAGQPQHF.

The chain combines TRBV19 with TRBJ1-1; TRBD1 matches 9 bases. This CDR3 region has 17 residues. With V trimmed by 4 bases and J by 3 bases, 12 bases remained unmatched. The germline V gene has CDR1 LNHDA and CDR2 SQIVND (reference sequence). CDR3 residues: CASSTPTGGDRDTEAFF. The DNA for the CDR3 is TGTGCCAGTAGTACCCCGACAGGGGGAGATAGGGACACTGAAGCTTTCTTT.

The genes are TRBV29-1 and TRBJ1-1, with D perhaps TRBD1 (5 bases). V lost 3 bases to trimming and J lost 11 bases, with 13 bases between them. Germline V lookup: CDR1 SQVTM, CDR2 ANQGSEA. The CDR3 has 11 residues. CDR3 residues: CSVDGGLLAFF. In DNA form, the CDR3 reads TGCAGCGTTGACGGGGGACTCCTGGCTTTCTTT. Complete variable domain (other parts from reference TRBV29-1 and TRBJ1-1): SAVISQKPSRDICQRGTSLTIQCQVDSQVTMMFWYRQQPGQSLTLIATANQGSEATYESGFVIDKFPISRPNLTFSTLTVSNMSPEDSSIYLCSVDGGLLAFFGQGTRLTVV.

The genes are TRBV14 and TRBJ1-1; 8 nucleotides line up with TRBD1. The CDR3 has 15 amino acids. With V trimmed by 3 bases and J by 1 base, 4 bases remained unmatched. Germline CDR1 is SGHDN and CDR2 is FVKESK. CDR3 DNA: TGTGCCAGCAGCCAGGGCGGGACAGGGAACACTGAAGCTTTCTTT. Translation: CASSQGGTGNTEAFF.

This clone was seen only a few times. The chain employs TRBV9 and TRBJ1-1; D is unclear. Germline-derived CDR1 and CDR2 are SGDLS and YYNGEE. CDR3 length: 15 amino acids. V lost 0 bases, J lost 1 base, and 10 bases lay in between. DNA of the CDR3: TGTGCCAGCAGCGTAGGTGAATGGTGGAACACTGAAGCTTTCTTT. This sequence encodes CASSVGEWWNTEAFF.

The rearrangement uses TRBV13 and TRBJ1-1; 11 nucleotides align to TRBD1. The V gene end was trimmed by 5 bases and the J gene end by 6 bases; junction bases not matched to a gene: 5. The germline gives CDR1 PRHDT, CDR2 FYEKMQ (reference sequence). This CDR3 has 14 residues. CDR3 nucleotide sequence: TGTGCCAGCAGCCCCCGGACAGGGGGCTCTGAAGCTTTCTTT. It yields the protein CASSPRTGGSEAFF.

The chain employs TRBV15 and TRBJ2-1, with 8 nucleotides matching TRBD2. The CDR3 totals 16 residues. The V gene's germline CDR1 is LNHNV and CDR2 YYDKDF (reference sequence). Trimming took 5 bases from V and 10 from J; bases not matched to a gene: 16. CDR3 DNA: TGTGCCACCAGCTGGTCACGTACGTACGGGGGGGCCGAGCAGTTCTTC. Its protein is CATSWSRTYGGAEQFF. Together with reference TRBV15 and TRBJ2-1, the CDR3 gives the full variable domain: DAMVIQNPRYQVTQFGKPVTLSCSQTLNHNVMYWYQQKSSQAPKLLFHYYDKDFNNEADTPDNFQSRRPNTSFCFLDIRSPGLGDTAMYLCATSWSRTYGGAEQFFGPGTRLTVL.

J is TRBJ2-5 and V is TRBV4-1; D call uncertain. With the DNA end fitting TRBJ2-7 better, the J assignment may be wrong. This CDR3 has 13 amino acids. Germline loops: CDR1 MGHRA, CDR2 YSYEKL. In nucleotides, the CDR3 is TGCGCCAGCAAACGTCCAGGCTCCTACGAGCAGTACTTC. As protein: CASKRPGSYEQYF.